Each of the 20 T cell receptor beta chains below was sequenced from the same sample in a study of T cells expressing NK-cell markers (dated by TCRdb to 2018 to 2020). Library creation used 5' RACE. TCRdb lists the instrument as Illumina HiSeq 2000. Following reprocessing of the reads by TCRdb, the data hold one row per CDR3 protein sequence and no DNA is available. The sample's table covers more than 250,000 distinct CDR3 sequences. About 0.4% of the sample comes from the top ten. The sample comprised blood T cells: a sorted CD56 or NKG2C T cell subset, CD4+ or CD8+ T cells, or bulk PBMC T cells (not recorded which). The source is a man aged 18 to 29 in good health. Donor details come from another sample of the same person, matched by shared clones.

The V call is TRBV6-1, the J call TRBJ2-1; with no DNA, the TCRdb D assignment of TRBD2 cannot be verified. CDR1 and CDR2 from the germline V gene are MNHNS and SASEGT. The CDR3 length is 17 residues. The CDR3 region is CASSEGSGGNPYNEQFF.

The rearrangement links TRBV18 to TRBJ2-5; checking the TCRdb D call of TRBD2 is not possible without DNA. Germline CDR1 and CDR2: KGHSH and LQKENI. The CDR3 spans 13 residues. The CDR3 loop is CASSPGLEETQYF.

J is TRBJ2-3 and V is TRBV20-1; TCRdb gives TRBD1 as the D gene, but with no DNA this cannot be confirmed. This CDR3 contains 18 residues. Germline V gene lookup returns CDR1 DFQATT and CDR2 SNEGSKA (reference sequence). The CDR3 here is CSASSDLTGRSGTDTQYF.

The chain joins TRBV20-1 to TRBJ1-5; absent DNA, TCRdb's TRBD1 call cannot be checked. CDR3 size: 14 residues. Per the germline V gene, CDR1 is DFQATT and CDR2 is SNEGSKA (reference sequence). The CDR3 sequence is CSATPTVINQPQHF.

CDR3: CASSPRGLAEYNEQFF. The chain recombines TRBV12-3 or TRBV12-4 with TRBJ2-1; no DNA is available, so the TRBD2 call from TCRdb remains unchecked. The CDR3 extends over 16 amino acids.

The chain couples TRBV10-2 to TRBJ1-4; no DNA is available, so the TRBD1 call from TCRdb remains unchecked. Germline V gene sequence: CDR1 WSHSY, CDR2 SAAADI. There are 15 residues in the CDR3. CDR3 region: CASMGWGQLNEKLFF.

The V gene is TRBV20-1, the J gene TRBJ2-5; TCRdb's D call of TRBD1 is untestable without DNA. The CDR3 has 13 residues. Germline CDR1 and CDR2: DFQATT and SNEGSKA (reference sequence). CDR3 protein: CSANDRGPETQYF.

The chain recombines TRBV12-3 or TRBV12-4 with TRBJ1-1; the TRBD1 assignment by TCRdb is unverifiable without DNA. This CDR3 comprises 15 residues. CDR3 residues: CASRPTGTASDEAFF.

V and J are TRBV3-1 and TRBJ2-6; TCRdb outputs TRBD2, but without DNA this stays unchecked. The CDR3 has 18 amino acids. CDR1 LGHDT and CDR2 YNNKEL come from the germline V gene (reference sequence). This CDR3 is CASNRPGLAGSGANVLTF. The full variable domain, rest sourced from reference TRBV3-1 and TRBJ2-6, is DTAVSQTPKYLVTQMGNDKSIKCEQNLGHDTMYWYKQDSKKFLKIMFSYNNKELIINETVPNRFSPKSPDKAHLNLHINSLELGDSAVYFCASNRPGLAGSGANVLTFGAGSRLTVL.

The chain combines TRBV7-2 with TRBJ2-7; TCRdb's D call, TRBD1, is unchecked because there is no DNA. The V gene's germline CDR1 is SGHTA and CDR2 FQGNSA. This CDR3 contains 15 residues. The CDR3 loop is CASSPTAGRLYEQYF.

This chain joins TRBV5-6 and TRBJ1-2. The CDR3 sequence is 16 residues long. Germline CDR1 and CDR2: SGHDT and YYEEEE. The CDR3 protein is CASSLVSAFGSEGYTF.

The chain links TRBV6-4 to TRBJ2-1; there is no DNA to check the TCRdb D call of TRBD2. This CDR3 has 14 amino acids. CDR1 MRHNA and CDR2 SNTAGT come from the germline V gene. The CDR3 region is CASSNGLPGNEQFF.

V and J are TRBV10-3 and TRBJ1-2; TCRdb reports TRBD1, a call that lacks DNA to check it against. This CDR3 contains 12 residues. Germline lookup yields CDR1 ENHRY and CDR2 SYGVKD. CDR3 amino acids: CAISGQGNGYTF.

The chain has TRBV6-1 and TRBJ2-2. The CDR3 spans 15 residues. Per germline, CDR1 MNHNS and CDR2 SASEGT. The CDR3 region is CASIKRDSVTGELFF.

The chain has TRBV29-1 and TRBJ2-1; TCRdb proposes TRBD2, but this gene call is untestable without DNA. The germline gives CDR1 SQVTM, CDR2 ANQGSEA. This CDR3 region has 14 residues. CDR3 protein: CSVTTSGLGIEQFF.

The chain uses TRBV20-1 and TRBJ2-1; the D gene TCRdb calls, TRBD1, cannot be checked with no DNA. The CDR3 covers 15 residues. The germline gives CDR1 DFQATT, CDR2 SNEGSKA (reference sequence). This CDR3 is CSASPIEGTYNEQFF.

V is TRBV20-1 and J is TRBJ2-5. Germline V gene sequence: CDR1 DFQATT, CDR2 SNEGSKA (reference sequence). The CDR3 has 13 residues. The CDR3 sequence is CSASPRDQETQYF.

CDR3 sequence: CASIFNHGPNYEQYF. The V gene is TRBV6-1, the J gene TRBJ2-7. CDR3 size: 15 residues. CDR1 is MNHNS, CDR2 SASEGT, per germline.

The chain recombines TRBV6-1 with TRBJ2-5; the D call from TCRdb, TRBD1, cannot be confirmed without DNA. The germline gives CDR1 MNHNS, CDR2 SASEGT. The CDR3 loop spans 16 amino acids. CDR3 amino acids: CASSTQHRGLGETQYF.

The V call is TRBV12-3 or TRBV12-4, the J call TRBJ1-5; no DNA is available, so the TRBD1 call from TCRdb remains unchecked. This CDR3 spans 16 amino acids. This CDR3 is CASSFEVQETNQPQHF.